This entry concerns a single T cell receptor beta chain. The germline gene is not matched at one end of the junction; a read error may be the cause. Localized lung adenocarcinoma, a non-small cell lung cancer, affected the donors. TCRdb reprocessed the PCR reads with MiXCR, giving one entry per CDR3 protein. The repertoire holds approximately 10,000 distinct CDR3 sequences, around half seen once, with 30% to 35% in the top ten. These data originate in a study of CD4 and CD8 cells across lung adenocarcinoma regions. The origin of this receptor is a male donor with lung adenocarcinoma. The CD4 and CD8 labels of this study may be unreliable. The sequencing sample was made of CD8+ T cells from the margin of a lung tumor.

CDR3 amino acids: CASCREATNTQYF. In DNA, the CDR3 is TGTGCCAGCTGCCGGGAAGCCACAAATACGCAGTACTTT. The gene calls are TRBV6-1 and TRBJ2-6; D is perhaps TRBD2 (5 bases). CDR1 and CDR2 from the germline V gene are MNHNS and SASEGT. CDR3 size: 13 residues.